This TCR beta chain was documented in a study of T cell responses to AZD1222 COVID-19 vaccine. Background on the study: Second-dose recipients at about 4 or about 12 weeks were treated as one pooled group. Whole-study results and caveats: At study baseline, merely roughly 6 AZD1222 recipients were seropositive. Donors were mostly white British, more females; clonal diversity possibly underestimated. CD4 TCRs linked to vaccination spanned spike, dominating at 160-218 and 743-854.

V lost 8 bases to trimming and J lost 0 bases, with 7 bases between them. Germline values: CDR1 MDHEN, CDR2 SYDVKM. This CDR3 has 12 residues. Method: immunoSEQ multiplex PCR; TCRdb's copy keeps in-frame clones and lacks some. The sample lists 150,000 to 180,000 clones; roughly 90% were seen once. About this clone: What it recognizes is unknown.

The specimen comprised peripheral blood, sampled on day 0 of AZD1222 vaccination. This receptor was identified in an adult in good health. The chain employs TRBV28 and TRBJ1-1; D not resolved. The chain's CDR3 is CASGQLNTEAFF. CDR3 DNA: TGTGCCAGCGGGCAGCTGAACACTGAAGCTTTCTTT.